What follows is one T cell receptor beta chain and its context. Its antigen is currently unknown. These data belong to a study of OX40 agonist ivuxolimab in advanced cancers. Overall study results and limits: In a subset of nonresponders, normalized T-cell clonal expansion was also low.

Assay used: immunoSEQ multiplex PCR; TCRdb lists only in-frame clones, some missing. The table shows 100,000 to 150,000 clones, with less than 95% occurring only once. The CDR3 has 18 amino acids. V was cut by 3 bases and J by 1 base, with 21 bases left in between. CDR1 is SGHRS and CDR2 is YFSETQ in the germline V gene. The receptor's source is an adult with an advanced solid tumor such as melanoma, head and neck, liver or kidney cancer. V usage is TRBV5-1 and J usage is TRBJ2-3; tentatively, D is TRBD2 (6 bases). The sequencing here drew on CD4+ or CD8+ T cells sorted from blood, taken in a trial of the OX40 agonist ivuxolimab. CDR3 in amino acids: CASSSGVSPKKGTDTQYF. The CDR3 nucleotides read TGCGCCAGCAGCTCGGGAGTTTCGCCCAAGAAGGGCACAGATACGCAGTATTTT. The whole variable domain, filled in from reference TRBV5-1 and TRBJ2-3, reads KAGVTQTPRYLIKTRGQQVTLSCSPISGHRSVSWYQQTPGQGLQFLFEYFSETQRNKGNFPGRFSGRQFSNSRSEMNVSTLELGDSALYLCASSSGVSPKKGTDTQYFGPGTRLTVL.